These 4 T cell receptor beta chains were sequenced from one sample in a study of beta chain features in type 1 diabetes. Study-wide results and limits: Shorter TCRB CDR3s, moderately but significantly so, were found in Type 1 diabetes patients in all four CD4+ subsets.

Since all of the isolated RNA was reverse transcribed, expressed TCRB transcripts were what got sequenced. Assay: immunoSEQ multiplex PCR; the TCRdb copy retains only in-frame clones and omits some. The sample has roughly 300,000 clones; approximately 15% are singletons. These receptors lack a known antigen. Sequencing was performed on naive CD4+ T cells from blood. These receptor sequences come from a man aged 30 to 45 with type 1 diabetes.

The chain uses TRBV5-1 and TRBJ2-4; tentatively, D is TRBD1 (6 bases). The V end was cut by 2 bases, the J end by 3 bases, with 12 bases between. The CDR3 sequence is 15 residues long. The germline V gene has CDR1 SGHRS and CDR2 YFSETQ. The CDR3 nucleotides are TGCGCCAGCAGCTTCACAGGGAGTGACAAAAACATTCAGTACTTC. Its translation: CASSFTGSDKNIQYF.

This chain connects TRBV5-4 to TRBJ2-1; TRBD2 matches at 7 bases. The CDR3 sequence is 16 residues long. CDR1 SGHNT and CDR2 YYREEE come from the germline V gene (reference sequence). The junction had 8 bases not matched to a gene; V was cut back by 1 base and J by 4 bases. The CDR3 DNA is TGTGCCAGCAGCTTGTGGGGGGGAGGGCGATACAATGAGCAGTTCTTC. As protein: CASSLWGGGRYNEQFF.

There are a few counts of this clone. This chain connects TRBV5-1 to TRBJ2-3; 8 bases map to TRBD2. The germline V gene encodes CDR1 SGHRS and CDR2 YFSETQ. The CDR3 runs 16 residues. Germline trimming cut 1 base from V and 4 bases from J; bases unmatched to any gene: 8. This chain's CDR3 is CASSLSSSGSPDTQYF. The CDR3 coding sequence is TGCGCCAGCAGCTTGTCTTCCAGCGGGAGCCCAGATACGCAGTATTTT. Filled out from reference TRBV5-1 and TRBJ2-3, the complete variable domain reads KAGVTQTPRYLIKTRGQQVTLSCSPISGHRSVSWYQQTPGQGLQFLFEYFSETQRNKGNFPGRFSGRQFSNSRSEMNVSTLELGDSALYLCASSLSSSGSPDTQYFGPGTRLTVL.

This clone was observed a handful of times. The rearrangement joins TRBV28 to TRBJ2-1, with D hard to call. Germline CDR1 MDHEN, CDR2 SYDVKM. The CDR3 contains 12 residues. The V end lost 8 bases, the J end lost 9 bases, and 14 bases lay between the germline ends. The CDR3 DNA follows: TGTGCCAGCTGTCGGCGAGGCCTTGAGCAGTTCTTC. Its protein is CASCRRGLEQFF.